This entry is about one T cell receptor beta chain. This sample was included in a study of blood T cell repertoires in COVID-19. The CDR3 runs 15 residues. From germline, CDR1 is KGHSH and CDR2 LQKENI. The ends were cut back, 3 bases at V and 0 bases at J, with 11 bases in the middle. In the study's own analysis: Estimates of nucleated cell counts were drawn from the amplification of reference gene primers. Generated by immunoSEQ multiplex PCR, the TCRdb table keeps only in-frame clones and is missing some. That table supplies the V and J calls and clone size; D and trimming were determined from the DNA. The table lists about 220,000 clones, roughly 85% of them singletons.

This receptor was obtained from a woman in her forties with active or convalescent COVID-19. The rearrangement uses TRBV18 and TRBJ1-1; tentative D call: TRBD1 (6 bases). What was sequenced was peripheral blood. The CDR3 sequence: CASSPQTGVNTEAFF. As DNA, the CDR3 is TGTGCCAGCTCACCCCAGACAGGAGTGAACACTGAAGCTTTCTTT.